This T cell receptor (beta chain) was profiled in a study of T cell responses to AZD1222 COVID-19 vaccine. Study-wide results and caveats: The repertoires were collected only after the peak T cell response. Donors in the cohort were predominantly white British and more often female, and clonal diversity was possibly underestimated.

For this clone: Its antigen is currently unknown.

Germline lookup yields CDR1 DFQATT and CDR2 SNEGSKA (reference sequence). Between the trimmed V and J ends, which lost 4 bases and 4 bases, there was a span of 5 bases. The CDR3 totals 11 residues. Only in-frame clones appear in the TCRdb table, and some are missing; sequencing was by immunoSEQ multiplex PCR. This table has about 120,000 clones, roughly 87% appearing once. The gene calls are TRBV20-1 and TRBJ1-3; D uncertain. The clonotype comes from an adult in good health. Source: peripheral blood, taken on day 0 of AZD1222 vaccination. Here the CDR3 reads CSATGGNTIYF. The DNA for the CDR3 is TGCAGTGCTACTGGAGGAAACACCATATATTTT.